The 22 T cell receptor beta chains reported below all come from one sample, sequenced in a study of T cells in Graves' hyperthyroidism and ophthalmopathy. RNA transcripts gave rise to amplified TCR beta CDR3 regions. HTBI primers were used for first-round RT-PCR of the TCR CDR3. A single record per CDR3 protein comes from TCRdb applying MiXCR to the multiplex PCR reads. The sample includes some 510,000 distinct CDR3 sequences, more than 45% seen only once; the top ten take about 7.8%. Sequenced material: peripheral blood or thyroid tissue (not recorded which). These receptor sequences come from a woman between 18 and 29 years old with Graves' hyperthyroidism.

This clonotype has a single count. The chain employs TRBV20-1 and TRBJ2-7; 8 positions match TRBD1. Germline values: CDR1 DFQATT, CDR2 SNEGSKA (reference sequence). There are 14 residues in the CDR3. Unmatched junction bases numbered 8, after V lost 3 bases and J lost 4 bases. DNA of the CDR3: TGCAGTGCTAGTGGGGCACAGGGGGTTTACGAGCAGTACTTC. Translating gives CSASGAQGVYEQYF.

The CDR3 DNA sequence: TGTGCCAGCACCAAACTCAAGACTAGCGTCTACGAGCAGTACTTC. It encodes CASTKLKTSVYEQYF. The chain carries TRBV7-8 and TRBJ2-7; 8 nucleotides match TRBD2. The germline CDR1 and CDR2 sequences are SGHVS and FQNEAQ. This CDR3 spans 15 amino acids. Trimming cost V 7 bases and J 3 bases; bases outside gene matches: 11.

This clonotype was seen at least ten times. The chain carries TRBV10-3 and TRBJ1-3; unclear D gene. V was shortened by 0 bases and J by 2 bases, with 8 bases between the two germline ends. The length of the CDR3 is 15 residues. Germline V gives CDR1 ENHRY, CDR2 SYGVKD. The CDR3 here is CAISESWGTGNTIYF. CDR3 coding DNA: TGTGCCATCAGTGAGTCGTGGGGAACTGGAAACACCATATATTTT.

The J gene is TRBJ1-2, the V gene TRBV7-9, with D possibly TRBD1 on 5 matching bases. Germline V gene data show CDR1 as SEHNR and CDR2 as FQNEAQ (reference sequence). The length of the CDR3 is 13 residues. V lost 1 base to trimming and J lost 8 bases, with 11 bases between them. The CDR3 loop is CASSLVRQGGYTF. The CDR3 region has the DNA TGTGCCAGCAGCTTAGTAAGGCAGGGAGGCTACACCTTC. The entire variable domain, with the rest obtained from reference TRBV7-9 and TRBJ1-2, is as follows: DTGVSQNPRHKITKRGQNVTFRCDPISEHNRLYWYRQTLGQGPEFLTYFQNEAQLEKSRLLSDRFSAERPKGSFSTLEIQRTEQGDSAMYLCASSLVRQGGYTFGSGTRLTVV.

CDR3 in DNA: TGCGCCAGCAGCTTGGCCTCGGGGTTCGGGGAGACCCAGTACTTC. Protein sequence: CASSLASGFGETQYF. The chain couples TRBV5-1 to TRBJ2-5; a possible D gene is TRBD2 (5 bases). V was pared by 0 bases and J by 5 bases, with 14 bases between. Germline V lookup: CDR1 SGHRS, CDR2 YFSETQ. The CDR3 is 15 residues long. The full variable domain, with the rest looked up from reference TRBV5-1 and TRBJ2-5, is KAGVTQTPRYLIKTRGQQVTLSCSPISGHRSVSWYQQTPGQGLQFLFEYFSETQRNKGNFPGRFSGRQFSNSRSEMNVSTLELGDSALYLCASSLASGFGETQYFGPGTRLLVL.

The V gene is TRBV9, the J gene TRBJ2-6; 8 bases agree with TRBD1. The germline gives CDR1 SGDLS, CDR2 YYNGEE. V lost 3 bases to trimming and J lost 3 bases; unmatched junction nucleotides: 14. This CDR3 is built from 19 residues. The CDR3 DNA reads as TGTGCCAGCAGCGCCCAGCAGGACAGGGAGGTTCGTGGGGCCAACGTCCTGACTTTC. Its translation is CASSAQQDREVRGANVLTF.

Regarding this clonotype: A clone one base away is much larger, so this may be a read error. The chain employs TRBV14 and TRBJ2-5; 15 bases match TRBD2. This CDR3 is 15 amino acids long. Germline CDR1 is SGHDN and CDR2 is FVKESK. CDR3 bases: TGTGTCAGCAGCCTGGGACTAGCGGGAGGAGAGACCCAGTACTTC. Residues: CVSSLGLAGGETQYF.

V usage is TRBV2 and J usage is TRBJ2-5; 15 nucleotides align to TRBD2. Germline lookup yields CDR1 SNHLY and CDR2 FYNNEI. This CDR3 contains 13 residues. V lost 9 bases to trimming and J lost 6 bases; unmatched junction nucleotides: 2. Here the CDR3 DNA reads TGTGCCAGGGGGACTAGCGGGAGGCAGACCCAGTACTTC. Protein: CARGTSGRQTQYF.

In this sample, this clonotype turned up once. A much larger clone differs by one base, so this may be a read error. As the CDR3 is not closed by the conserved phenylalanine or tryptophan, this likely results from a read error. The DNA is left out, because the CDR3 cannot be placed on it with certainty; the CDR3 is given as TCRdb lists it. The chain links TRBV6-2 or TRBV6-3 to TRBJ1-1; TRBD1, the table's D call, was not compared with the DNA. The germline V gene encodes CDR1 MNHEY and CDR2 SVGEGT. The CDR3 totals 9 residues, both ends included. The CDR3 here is CASSYGGHD.

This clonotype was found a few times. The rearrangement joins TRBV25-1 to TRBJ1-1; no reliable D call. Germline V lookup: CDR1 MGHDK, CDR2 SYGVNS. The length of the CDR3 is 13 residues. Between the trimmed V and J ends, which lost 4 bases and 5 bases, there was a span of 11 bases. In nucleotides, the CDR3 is TGTGCCAGCAGTGCTGGGGTGGCGACTGAAGCTTTCTTT. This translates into CASSAGVATEAFF.

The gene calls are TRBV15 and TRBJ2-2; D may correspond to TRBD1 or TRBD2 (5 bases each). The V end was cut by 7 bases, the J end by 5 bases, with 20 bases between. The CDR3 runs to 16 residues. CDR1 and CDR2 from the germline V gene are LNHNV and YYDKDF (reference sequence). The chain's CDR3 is CATKFGGTHSTGELFF. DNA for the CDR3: TGTGCCACCAAGTTCGGTGGGACGCACTCGACCGGGGAGCTGTTTTTT.

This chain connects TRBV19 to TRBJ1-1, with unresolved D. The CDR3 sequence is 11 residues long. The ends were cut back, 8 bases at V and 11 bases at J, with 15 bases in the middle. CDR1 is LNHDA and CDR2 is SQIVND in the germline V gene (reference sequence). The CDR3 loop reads CASADRVEAFF. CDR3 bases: TGTGCCAGTGCGGATCGGGTGGAGGCTTTCTTT.

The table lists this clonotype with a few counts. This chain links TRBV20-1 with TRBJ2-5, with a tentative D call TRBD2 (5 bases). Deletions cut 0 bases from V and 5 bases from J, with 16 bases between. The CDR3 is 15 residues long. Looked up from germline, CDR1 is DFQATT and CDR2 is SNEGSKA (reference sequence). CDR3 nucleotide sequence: TGCAGTGCTAGAGATGCGAGGGCGAATAGTGAGACCCAGTACTTC. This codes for CSARDARANSETQYF.

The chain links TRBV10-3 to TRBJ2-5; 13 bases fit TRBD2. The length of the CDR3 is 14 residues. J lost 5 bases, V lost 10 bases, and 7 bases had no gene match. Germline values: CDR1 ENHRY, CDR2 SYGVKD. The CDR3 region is CATRLAGGYETQYF. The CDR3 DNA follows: TGTGCCACCAGACTAGCGGGAGGATATGAGACCCAGTACTTC.

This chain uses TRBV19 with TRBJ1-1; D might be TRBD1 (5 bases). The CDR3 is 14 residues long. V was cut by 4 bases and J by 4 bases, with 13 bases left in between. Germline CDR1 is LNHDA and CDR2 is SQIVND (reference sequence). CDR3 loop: CASSTQGRATEAFF. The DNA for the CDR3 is TGTGCCAGTAGTACCCAGGGACGGGCCACTGAAGCTTTCTTT.

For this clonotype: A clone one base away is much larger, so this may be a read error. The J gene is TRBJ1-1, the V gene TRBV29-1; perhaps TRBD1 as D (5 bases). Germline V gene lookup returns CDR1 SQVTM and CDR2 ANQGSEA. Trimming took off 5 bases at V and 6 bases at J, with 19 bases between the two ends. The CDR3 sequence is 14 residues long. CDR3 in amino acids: CSVMGRQGNAEAFF. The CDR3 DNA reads TGCAGCGTTATGGGTAGGCAGGGTAACGCTGAAGCTTTCTTT. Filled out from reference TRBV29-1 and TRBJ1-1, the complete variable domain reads SAVISQKPSRDICQRGTSLTIQCQVDSQVTMMFWYRQQPGQSLTLIATANQGSEATYESGFVIDKFPISRPNLTFSTLTVSNMSPEDSSIYLCSVMGRQGNAEAFFGQGTRLTVV.

The CDR3 nucleotides are TGTGCCAGCAGTTACTCTCCGGGACAGGGGGCGAGGCAGCCCCAGCATTTT. It specifies CASSYSPGQGARQPQHF. V usage is TRBV11-1 and J usage is TRBJ1-5, with 12 positions matching TRBD1. Germline assignment: CDR1 SGHAT and CDR2 FQDESV (reference sequence). The junction had 13 bases not matched to a gene; V was cut back by 6 bases and J by 7 bases. The CDR3 has 17 amino acids.

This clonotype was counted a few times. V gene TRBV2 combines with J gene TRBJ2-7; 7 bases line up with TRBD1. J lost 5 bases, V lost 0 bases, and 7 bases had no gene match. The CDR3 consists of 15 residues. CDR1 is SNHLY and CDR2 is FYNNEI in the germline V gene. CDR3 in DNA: TGTGCCAGCAGTGAAGCCGGGACAGCTCTGAACGAGCAGTACTTC. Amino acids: CASSEAGTALNEQYF.

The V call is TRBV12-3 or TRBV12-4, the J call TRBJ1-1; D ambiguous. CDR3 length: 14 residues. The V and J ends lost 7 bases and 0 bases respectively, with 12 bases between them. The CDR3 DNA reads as TGTGCCAGCACCCCCCGGCCCGTGAACACTGAAGCTTTCTTT. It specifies CASTPRPVNTEAFF.

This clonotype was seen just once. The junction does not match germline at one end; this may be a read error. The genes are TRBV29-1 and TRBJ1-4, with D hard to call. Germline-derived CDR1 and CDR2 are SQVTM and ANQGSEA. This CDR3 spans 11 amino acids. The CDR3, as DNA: TGTGCCTGGAGTCCCGGAGAAAAACTGTTTTTT. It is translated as CAWSPGEKLFF.

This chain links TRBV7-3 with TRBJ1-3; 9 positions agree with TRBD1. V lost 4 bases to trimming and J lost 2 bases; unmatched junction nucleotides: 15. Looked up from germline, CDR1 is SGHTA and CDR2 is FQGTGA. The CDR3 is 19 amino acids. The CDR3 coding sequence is TGTGCCAGCAGCTCGAGGACAGGGGAGTTTCTCTCTGCTGGAAACACCATATATTTT. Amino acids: CASSSRTGEFLSAGNTIYF.

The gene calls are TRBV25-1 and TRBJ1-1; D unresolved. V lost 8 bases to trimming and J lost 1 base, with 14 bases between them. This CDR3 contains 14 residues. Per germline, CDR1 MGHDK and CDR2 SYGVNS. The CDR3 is CASESVTSNTEAFF. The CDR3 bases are TGTGCCAGCGAATCGGTAACGTCGAACACTGAAGCTTTCTTT.